The T cell receptor (beta chain) under discussion was sequenced for a study of T cell repertoires in cytomegalovirus infection. Looking at the study overall: Signatures in public TCR beta sequences pointed to both CMV infection and matching HLA type. Study-level results: Across the ex vivo response, the dominant clonotypes were HLA-C-restricted CMV-specific TCR beta clonotypes. Summed frequency of public TCR beta families distinguished CMV carriers with the relevant HLA.

This clonotype showed up many times. What it binds is unknown. CDR3 size: 14 residues. V shed 8 bases and J 5 bases; nucleotides not matched to a gene: 6. TCRdb analysed the reads with MiXCR anew, one entry per CDR3 protein. This sample has more than 250,000 distinct CDR3 sequences; around 13% occur once, and the top ten carry roughly 9.7%. Sequencing used PBMCs. The V call is TRBV12-3 or TRBV12-4, the J call TRBJ1-3; 10 positions match TRBD1. The receptor comes from a human donor in good health (CMV status not recorded). Some clones in this sample may be carry-over from other donors' samples. The CDR3 region has the DNA TGTGCCAGCCCCCCGGGACAGGGGAGAAACACCATATATTTT. This gives the protein CASPPGQGRNTIYF.